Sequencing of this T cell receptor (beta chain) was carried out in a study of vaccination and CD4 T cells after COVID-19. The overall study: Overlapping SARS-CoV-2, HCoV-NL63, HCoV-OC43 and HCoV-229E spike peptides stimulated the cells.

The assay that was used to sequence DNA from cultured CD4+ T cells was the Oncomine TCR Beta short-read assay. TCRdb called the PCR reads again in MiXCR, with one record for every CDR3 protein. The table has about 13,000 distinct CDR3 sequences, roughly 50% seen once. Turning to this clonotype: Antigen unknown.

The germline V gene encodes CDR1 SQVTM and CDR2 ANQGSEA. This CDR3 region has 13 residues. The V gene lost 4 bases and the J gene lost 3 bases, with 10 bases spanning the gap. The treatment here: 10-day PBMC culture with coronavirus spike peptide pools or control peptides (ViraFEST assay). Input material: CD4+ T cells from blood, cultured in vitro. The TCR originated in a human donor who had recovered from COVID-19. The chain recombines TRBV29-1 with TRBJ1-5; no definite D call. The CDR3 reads CSVGAENNQPQHF. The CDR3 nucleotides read TGCAGCGTTGGTGCCGAAAACAATCAGCCCCAGCATTTT.